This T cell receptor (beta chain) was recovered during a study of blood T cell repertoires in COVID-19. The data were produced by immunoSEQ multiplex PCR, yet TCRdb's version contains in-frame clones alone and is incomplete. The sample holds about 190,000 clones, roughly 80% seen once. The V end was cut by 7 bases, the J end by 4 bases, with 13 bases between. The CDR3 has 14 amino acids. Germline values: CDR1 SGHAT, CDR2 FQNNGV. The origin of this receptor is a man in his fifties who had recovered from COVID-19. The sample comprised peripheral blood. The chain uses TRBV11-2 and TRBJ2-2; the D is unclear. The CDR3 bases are TGTGCCAGCAAATCCCGACTGACCACCGGGGAGCTGTTTTTT. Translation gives CASKSRLTTGELFF.